These 30 T cell receptor beta chains were sequenced from one sample in a study of chemoradiotherapy in HPV16-positive cancers. The assay was immunoSEQ multiplex PCR, and TCRdb's table has in-frame clones only and misses some. The data show about 3,000 clones, roughly two thirds seen once. This specimen was acquired from a patient who underwent chemoradiotherapy. The origin of the receptors is a human donor with HPV-associated anogenital cancer.

The chain links TRBV2 to TRBJ1-1; TRBD1 aligns across 7 bases. This CDR3 region has 10 residues. After removal of 7 bases from V and 11 bases from J, the junction contained 4 bases not matched to a gene. Germline CDR1 reads SNHLY; CDR2 reads FYNNEI. CDR3 sequence (DNA): TGTGCCAGCACTCAGGGGGTGGCTTTCTTT. Residues: CASTQGVAFF.

The DNA of the CDR3 is TGCAGCGTTTGGTTGTCCAGGGGGCATGGCTACACCTTC. Amino acid sequence: CSVWLSRGHGYTF. This chain joins TRBV29-1 and TRBJ1-2; TRBD1 agrees at 8 bases. CDR1 is SQVTM and CDR2 is ANQGSEA in the germline V gene. The trim removed 5 bases at V and 6 bases at J, leaving 8 bases unmatched. The CDR3 sequence is 13 residues long.

The rearrangement joins TRBV19 to TRBJ1-5, with D perhaps matching TRBD1 (5 bases). The CDR3 sequence is 16 residues long. Germline assignment: CDR1 LNHDA and CDR2 SQIVND (reference sequence). V was clipped by 2 bases and J by 3 bases, with 14 bases between them. The CDR3 loop reads CASSISRGGDNQPQHF. The CDR3 bases are TGTGCCAGTAGTATATCAAGGGGAGGGGACAATCAGCCCCAGCATTTT.

The chain couples TRBV7-8 to TRBJ1-5; no firm D call. Trimming removed 1 base from V and 3 bases from J, with 7 bases in between. Germline values: CDR1 SGHVS, CDR2 FQNEAQ. The CDR3 is 14 amino acids. In DNA, the CDR3 is TGTGCCAGCAGCTTAGGAGGGCACAATCAGCCCCAGCATTTT. Amino acids: CASSLGGHNQPQHF.

V gene TRBV4-1 combines with J gene TRBJ2-3; 7 bases agree with TRBD2. Germline V gives CDR1 MGHRA, CDR2 YSYEKL. The ends lost 0 bases at V and 5 bases at J; junction bases unmatched: 5. This CDR3 has 15 amino acids. For the CDR3, the DNA is TGCGCCAGCAGCCAAGATCTGACGGGGGGAGATACGCAGTATTTT. Protein: CASSQDLTGGDTQYF.

CDR3 coding DNA: TGCGCCAGCAGCCAAGAGAGGGGGGGATTCTACGAGCAGTACTTC. The encoded protein is CASSQERGGFYEQYF. The rearrangement uses TRBV4-3 and TRBJ2-7; TRBD2 might be the D (7 bases). Trimming took off 0 bases at V and 3 bases at J, with 12 bases between the two ends. The V gene's germline CDR1 is LGHNA and CDR2 YSLEER. The CDR3 length is 15 residues.

V is TRBV7-2 and J is TRBJ2-2, with a weak D call TRBD1 (6 bases). The CDR3 has 12 amino acids. CDR1 and CDR2 from the germline V gene are SGHTA and FQGNSA. Trimming pared 6 bases from V and 7 bases from J, leaving 9 bases between. CDR3 DNA sequence: TGTGCCAGCAGATTACAGGGCGGGGAGCTGTTTTTT. This translates into CASRLQGGELFF.

This clone was seen only a few times. The chain has TRBV9 and TRBJ1-2; D gene ambiguous. This CDR3 is built from 12 residues. Deletions cut 4 bases from V and 1 base from J, with 5 bases between. From germline, CDR1 is SGDLS and CDR2 YYNGEE. The CDR3 is CASSLDNYGYTF. In DNA form, the CDR3 reads TGTGCCAGCAGCCTCGATAACTATGGCTACACCTTC.

This clone was picked up a small number of times. This chain connects TRBV5-5 to TRBJ1-4; D unresolved. This CDR3 contains 14 residues. Germline-derived CDR1 and CDR2 are SGHKS and YYEKEE (reference sequence). V was trimmed by 2 bases and J by 0 bases, leaving 5 bases between them. Here the CDR3 reads CASSLGATNEKLFF. CDR3 coding DNA: TGTGCCAGCAGCTTAGGAGCAACTAATGAAAAACTGTTTTTT.

The genes are TRBV28 and TRBJ1-3; D is uncertain. CDR3 length: 14 amino acids. From germline, CDR1 is MDHEN and CDR2 SYDVKM. V lost 3 bases to trimming and J lost 2 bases, with 8 bases between them. For the CDR3, the DNA is TGTGCCAGCAGTTTCGCGGCTACTGGAAACACCATATATTTT. This gives the protein CASSFAATGNTIYF.

This clone was seen a single time. This chain connects TRBV7-9 to TRBJ2-3; either TRBD1 or TRBD2 may fit D (5 bases each). Trimming removed 2 bases at V and 2 bases at J, with 14 bases between. The CDR3 is made up of 16 amino acids. Germline lookup yields CDR1 SEHNR and CDR2 FQNEAQ (reference sequence). The CDR3 bases are TGTGCCAGCAGCTTAAATGGTGGGGGTTTCACAGATACGCAGTATTTT. Protein: CASSLNGGGFTDTQYF.

The gene calls are TRBV19 and TRBJ2-1; no reliable D call. CDR1 LNHDA and CDR2 SQIVND come from the germline V gene (reference sequence). This CDR3 comprises 13 residues. Deletions cut 3 bases from V and 6 bases from J, with 9 bases between. The CDR3 protein is CASSIGRTNEQFF. As DNA, the CDR3 is TGTGCCAGTAGTATTGGTAGGACCAATGAGCAGTTCTTC.

This clone has a single count. V is TRBV18 and J is TRBJ2-1, with 9 bases aligning to TRBD1. The V gene's germline CDR1 is KGHSH and CDR2 LQKENI. V was pared by 6 bases and J by 2 bases, with 5 bases of the junction left unmatched. This CDR3 contains 15 residues. The CDR3 is CASSVGTGPYNEQFF. CDR3 nucleotides: TGTGCCAGCTCGGTCGGGACAGGGCCCTACAATGAGCAGTTCTTC. The full variable domain, with the rest looked up from reference TRBV18 and TRBJ2-1, is NAGVMQNPRHLVRRRGQEARLRCSPMKGHSHVYWYRQLPEEGLKFMVYLQKENIIDESGMPKERFSAEFPKEGPSILRIQQVVRGDSAAYFCASSVGTGPYNEQFFGPGTRLTVL.

The chain combines TRBV25-1 with TRBJ2-2; D is possibly TRBD1 (6 bases). The germline V and J ends were trimmed by 7 bases and 2 bases, with 11 bases remaining between them. Germline loops: CDR1 MGHDK, CDR2 SYGVNS. The CDR3 runs to 14 residues. The CDR3 region has the DNA TGTGCCAGCACAGGGGCGCCAAACACCGGGGAGCTGTTTTTT. It specifies CASTGAPNTGELFF. Using reference TRBV25-1 and TRBJ2-2 for the parts outside the CDR3, the full variable domain is EADIYQTPRYLVIGTGKKITLECSQTMGHDKMYWYQQDPGMELHLIHYSYGVNSTEKGDLSSESTVSRIRTEHFPLTLESARPSHTSQYLCASTGAPNTGELFFGEGSRLTVL.

The J gene is TRBJ1-1, the V gene TRBV15; TRBD1 might be the D (6 bases). The length of the CDR3 is 14 residues. Germline CDR1 and CDR2: LNHNV and YYDKDF (reference sequence). The ends were cut back, 1 base at V and 4 bases at J, with 10 bases in the middle. The DNA of the CDR3 is TGTGCCACCAGCAGAGGCGGCAGGGGCACTGAAGCTTTCTTT. Amino acids: CATSRGGRGTEAFF. The entire variable domain, with the rest obtained from reference TRBV15 and TRBJ1-1, is as follows: DAMVIQNPRYQVTQFGKPVTLSCSQTLNHNVMYWYQQKSSQAPKLLFHYYDKDFNNEADTPDNFQSRRPNTSFCFLDIRSPGLGDTAMYLCATSRGGRGTEAFFGQGTRLTVV.

This clone has a single count. V gene TRBV9 combines with J gene TRBJ2-5; D possibly corresponds to TRBD2 (5 bases). From germline, CDR1 is SGDLS and CDR2 YYNGEE. The CDR3 extends over 12 amino acids. V was shortened by 4 bases and J by 3 bases, with 7 bases between the two germline ends. The CDR3 region has the DNA TGTGCCAGCAGCCCGCGGGAAGAGACCCAGTACTTC. This encodes CASSPREETQYF.

To note about this clone: The limits of the CDR3 on the DNA are not certain, so only TCRdb's listed CDR3 is given. J is TRBJ1-1 and V is TRBV30; no DNA check was done on the table's D call, TRBD1. Germline CDR1 reads GTSNPN; CDR2 reads SVGIG (reference sequence). The CDR3 is 16 residues long, ends included. This CDR3 is CAWSFGSGHLNTEAFF.

This clone has a handful of counts. The chain combines TRBV6-1 with TRBJ1-2; D perhaps matches TRBD1 (6 bases). The CDR3 length is 15 residues. CDR1 and CDR2 (germline): MNHNS, SASEGT. Trimming pared 4 bases from V and 1 base from J, leaving 13 bases between. CDR3 residues: CASSVKTGFNYGYTF. Written as DNA, the CDR3 is TGTGCCAGCAGTGTGAAGACAGGCTTTAACTATGGCTACACCTTC.

CDR3 sequence: CASSLSWQGATGELFF. CDR3 coding DNA: TGTGCCAGCAGTTTATCGTGGCAGGGGGCGACCGGGGAGCTGTTTTTT. The chain links TRBV27 to TRBJ2-2, with 8 positions matching TRBD1. The CDR3 extends over 16 amino acids. V lost 0 bases to trimming and J lost 5 bases; unmatched junction nucleotides: 5. Germline V lookup: CDR1 MNHEY, CDR2 SMNVEV (reference sequence).

The chain carries TRBV7-9 and TRBJ2-3, with D possibly TRBD2 on 7 matching bases. The CDR3 runs to 13 residues. Trimming pared 7 bases from V and 6 bases from J, leaving 14 bases between. Per the germline V gene, CDR1 is SEHNR and CDR2 is FQNEAQ (reference sequence). The CDR3 DNA is TGTGCCAGCATTGGGGGGGCTGGGGATACGCAGTATTTT. Its protein is CASIGGAGDTQYF.

The DNA of the CDR3 is TGTGCCAGCAGGTCAGGGACTTGGAATTCACCCCTCCACTTT. Protein product: CASRSGTWNSPLHF. The chain carries TRBV9 and TRBJ1-6; D is perhaps TRBD1 (5 bases). V dropped 5 bases and J dropped 7 bases, with 13 bases sitting between them. Germline lookup yields CDR1 SGDLS and CDR2 YYNGEE. The CDR3 is made up of 14 amino acids.

The V and J genes are TRBV19 and TRBJ1-2; D perhaps matches TRBD1 (5 bases). The CDR3 spans 14 residues. Per germline, CDR1 LNHDA and CDR2 SQIVND (reference sequence). V was cut by 10 bases and J by 0 bases, with 15 bases left in between. CDR3 in DNA: TGTGCCACGAAGTCGGGGGAGTCTAACTATGGCTACACCTTC. This sequence encodes CATKSGESNYGYTF.

V is TRBV27 and J is TRBJ1-2, with TRBD1 as a possible D gene (5 bases). The germline V gene has CDR1 MNHEY and CDR2 SMNVEV (reference sequence). Deletions cut 0 bases from V and 8 bases from J, with 13 bases between. The CDR3 loop spans 14 amino acids. The CDR3 here is CASSLSEGRNGYTF. CDR3 DNA sequence: TGTGCCAGCAGTTTATCCGAGGGGCGTAACGGCTACACCTTC.

The CDR3 is CASSDFAGTVAFF. CDR3 nucleotide sequence: TGTGCCAGCAGTGACTTTGCCGGGACAGTTGCTTTCTTT. The chain couples TRBV6-1 to TRBJ1-1, with TRBD1 matching over 7 bases. CDR3 length: 13 amino acids. The germline V gene has CDR1 MNHNS and CDR2 SASEGT. V dropped 3 bases and J dropped 11; count of bases not matched to a gene: 9.

This clone has a handful of counts. The chain couples TRBV30 to TRBJ2-3, with D perhaps matching TRBD2 (6 bases). The CDR3 contains 13 residues. Germline CDR1 reads GTSNPN; CDR2 reads SVGIG (reference sequence). V was cut by 1 base and J by 3 bases, with 8 bases left in between. The CDR3 here is CAWSDGGTDTQYF. Written as DNA, the CDR3 is TGTGCCTGGAGTGACGGGGGAACAGATACGCAGTATTTT.

The CDR3 DNA reads as TGTGCCAGTAGTATCCGGGACAGGGTCTATGGCTACACCTTC. Protein sequence: CASSIRDRVYGYTF. The chain joins TRBV19 to TRBJ1-2; 9 bases match TRBD1. The CDR3 contains 14 residues. Per germline, CDR1 LNHDA and CDR2 SQIVND (reference sequence). V gave up 3 bases and J gave up 4 bases; unmatched junction bases: 3.

The rearrangement links TRBV6-5 to TRBJ2-4; the match to TRBD1 covers 9 bases. The CDR3 length is 12 residues. Looked up from germline, CDR1 is MNHEY and CDR2 is SVGAGI. V dropped 10 bases and J dropped 7; count of bases not matched to a gene: 5. CDR3 sequence: CATWDRENIQYF. The CDR3 DNA follows: TGTGCCACCTGGGACAGGGAGAACATTCAGTACTTC.

The chain recombines TRBV1 with TRBJ2-7; the table's D call, TRBD1, has no DNA check behind it. TRBV1 is reported as a pseudogene. The CDR3 sequence is 16 residues long. The chain's CDR3 is CTSSQDRKGVGYEQYF. The DNA for the CDR3 is TGCACCAGCAGCCAAGATCGGAAGGGGGTGGGCTACGAGCAGTACTTC.

This rearrangement joins TRBV5-8 to TRBJ1-2; the D is unclear. CDR3 length: 13 residues. Germline V gives CDR1 SGHTS, CDR2 YDEGEE. The ends were cut back, 1 base at V and 7 bases at J, with 11 bases in the middle. CDR3 DNA sequence: TGTGCCAGCAGCTTGTTTATACGGAGTGGCTACACCTTC. It encodes CASSLFIRSGYTF.

In its sample, this clone was seen once. The gene calls are TRBV4-1 and TRBJ1-2; D may be TRBD1 (6 bases). Germline CDR1 MGHRA, CDR2 YSYEKL. Trimming pared 4 bases from V and 4 bases from J, leaving 19 bases between. This CDR3 region has 16 residues. The CDR3 DNA reads TGCGCCAGCAGCCTATCGGGCGGGGCCAGGGGCTATGGCTACACCTTC. Translation gives CASSLSGGARGYGYTF.